The entry that follows covers one T cell receptor beta chain sequence. Its specificity is not known. 13 Jbeta primers and 60 Vbeta primers were used for the PCR. Profiling relied on immunoSEQ multiplex PCR, and the TCRdb table lists in-frame clones only, not all of them. The sample carries fewer than 200,000 clones, around 79% recorded once. This sample stems from a study of cytomegalovirus exposure and HLA in healthy donors. Study observations and caveats: Presence/absence analysis assumed near-uniform sequencing depth across donors. For most TCR beta V segments, an earlier analysis put the productive rate at about 90% or about 30% of the time. The classifier reportedly diagnosed cytomegalovirus status with high specificity and sensitivity.

The specimen was PBMCs. The receptor comes from a man aged 40-49 years in good health and CMV-seropositive.

As DNA, the CDR3 is TGTGCCAGCAGCGCCCTGACTAGCGGGCTAAACAATGAGCAGTTCTTC. Its protein product is CASSALTSGLNNEQFF. V is TRBV2 and J is TRBJ2-1; TRBD2 matches at 10 bases. J gave up 5 bases and V 6 bases, and 10 bases lay outside the gene matches. This CDR3 has 16 amino acids. Germline CDR1 SNHLY, CDR2 FYNNEI.